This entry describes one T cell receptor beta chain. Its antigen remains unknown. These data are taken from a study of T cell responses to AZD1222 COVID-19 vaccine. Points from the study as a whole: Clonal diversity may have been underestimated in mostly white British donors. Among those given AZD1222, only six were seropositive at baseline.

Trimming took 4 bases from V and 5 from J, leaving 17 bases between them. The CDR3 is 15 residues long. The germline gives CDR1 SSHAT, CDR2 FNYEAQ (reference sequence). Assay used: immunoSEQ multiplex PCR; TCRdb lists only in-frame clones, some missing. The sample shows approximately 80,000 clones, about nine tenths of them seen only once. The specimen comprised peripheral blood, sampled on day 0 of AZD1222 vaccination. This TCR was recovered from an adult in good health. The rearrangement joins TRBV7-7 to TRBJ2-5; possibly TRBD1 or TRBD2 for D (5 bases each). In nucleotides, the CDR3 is TGTGCCAGCAGCTCCCAGCCCGGGGCCGGGGAGACCCAGTACTTC. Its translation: CASSSQPGAGETQYF.